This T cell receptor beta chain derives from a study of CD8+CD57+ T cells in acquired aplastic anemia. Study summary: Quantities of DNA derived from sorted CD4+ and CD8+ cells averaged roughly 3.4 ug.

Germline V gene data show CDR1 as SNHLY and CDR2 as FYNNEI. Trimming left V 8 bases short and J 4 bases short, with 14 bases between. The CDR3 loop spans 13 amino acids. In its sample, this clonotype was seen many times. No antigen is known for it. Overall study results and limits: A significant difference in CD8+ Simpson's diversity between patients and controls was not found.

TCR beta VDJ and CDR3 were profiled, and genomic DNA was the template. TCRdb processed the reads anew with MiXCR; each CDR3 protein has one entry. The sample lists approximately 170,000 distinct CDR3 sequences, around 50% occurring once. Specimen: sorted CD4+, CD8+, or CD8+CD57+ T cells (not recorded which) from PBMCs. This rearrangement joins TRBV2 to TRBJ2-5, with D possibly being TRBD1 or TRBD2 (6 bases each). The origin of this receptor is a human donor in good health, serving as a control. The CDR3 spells CASSRGGGETQYF. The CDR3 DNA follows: TGTGCCAGCTCTAGAGGGGGAGGAGAGACCCAGTACTTC.